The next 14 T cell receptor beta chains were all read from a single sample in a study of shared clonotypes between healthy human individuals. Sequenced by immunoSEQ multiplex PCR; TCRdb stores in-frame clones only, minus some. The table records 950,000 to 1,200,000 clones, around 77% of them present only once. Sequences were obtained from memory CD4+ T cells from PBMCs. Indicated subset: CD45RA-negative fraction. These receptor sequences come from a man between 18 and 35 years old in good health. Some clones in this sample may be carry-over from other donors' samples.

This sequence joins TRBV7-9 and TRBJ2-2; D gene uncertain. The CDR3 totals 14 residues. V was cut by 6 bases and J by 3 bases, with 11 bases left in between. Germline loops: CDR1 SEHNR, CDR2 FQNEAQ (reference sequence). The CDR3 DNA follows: TGTGCCAGCAGGCCCATCGGCTACACCGGGGAGCTGTTTTTT. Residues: CASRPIGYTGELFF.

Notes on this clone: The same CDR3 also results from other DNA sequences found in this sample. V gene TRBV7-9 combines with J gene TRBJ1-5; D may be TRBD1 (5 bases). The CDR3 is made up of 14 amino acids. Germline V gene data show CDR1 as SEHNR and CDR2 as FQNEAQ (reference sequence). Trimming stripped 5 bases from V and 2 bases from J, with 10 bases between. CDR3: CASSPGDGNQPQHF. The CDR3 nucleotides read TGTGCCAGCAGCCCGGGGGATGGCAATCAGCCCCAGCATTTT.

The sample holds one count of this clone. DNA of the CDR3: TGTGCCAGCAGTCTTACCAGGGAGAACACTGAAGCTTTCTTT. Protein product: CASSLTRENTEAFF. V and J are TRBV2 and TRBJ1-1, with D tentatively TRBD1 (5 bases). Germline-derived CDR1 and CDR2 are SNHLY and FYNNEI. Trimming took 5 bases from V and 1 from J, leaving 11 bases between them. This CDR3 spans 14 amino acids.

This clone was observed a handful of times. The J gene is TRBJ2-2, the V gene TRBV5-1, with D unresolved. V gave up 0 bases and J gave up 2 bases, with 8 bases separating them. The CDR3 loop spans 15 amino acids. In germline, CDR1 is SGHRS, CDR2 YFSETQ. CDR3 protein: CASSLDGINTGELFF. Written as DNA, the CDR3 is TGCGCCAGCAGCTTGGACGGCATAAACACCGGGGAGCTGTTTTTT.

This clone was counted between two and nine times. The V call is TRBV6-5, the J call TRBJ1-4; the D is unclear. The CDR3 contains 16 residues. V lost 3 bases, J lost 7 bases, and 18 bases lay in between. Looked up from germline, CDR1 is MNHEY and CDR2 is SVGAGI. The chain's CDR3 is CASSYLQSGGAEKLFF. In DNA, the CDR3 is TGTGCCAGCAGTTATCTTCAGTCCGGAGGAGCTGAAAAACTGTTTTTT.

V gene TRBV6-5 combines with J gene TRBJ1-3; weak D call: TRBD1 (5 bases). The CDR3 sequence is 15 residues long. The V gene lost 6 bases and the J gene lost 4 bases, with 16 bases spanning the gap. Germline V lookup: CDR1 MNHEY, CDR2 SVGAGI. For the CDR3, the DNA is TGTGCCAGCAGCTCACGGGGGACGGCCGGAAACACCATATATTTT. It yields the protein CASSSRGTAGNTIYF.

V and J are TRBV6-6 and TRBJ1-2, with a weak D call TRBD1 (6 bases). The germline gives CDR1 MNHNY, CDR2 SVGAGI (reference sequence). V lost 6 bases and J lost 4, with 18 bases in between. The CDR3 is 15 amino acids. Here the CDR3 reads CASRKDRTSSYGYTF. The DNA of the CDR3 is TGTGCCAGCAGAAAAGACAGGACCTCATCCTATGGCTACACCTTC.

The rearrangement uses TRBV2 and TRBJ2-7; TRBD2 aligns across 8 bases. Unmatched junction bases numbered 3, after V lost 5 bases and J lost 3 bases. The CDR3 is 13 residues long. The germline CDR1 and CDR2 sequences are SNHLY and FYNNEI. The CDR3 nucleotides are TGTGCCAGCAGTATTCTAGCGGGCTACGAGCAGTACTTC. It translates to CASSILAGYEQYF.

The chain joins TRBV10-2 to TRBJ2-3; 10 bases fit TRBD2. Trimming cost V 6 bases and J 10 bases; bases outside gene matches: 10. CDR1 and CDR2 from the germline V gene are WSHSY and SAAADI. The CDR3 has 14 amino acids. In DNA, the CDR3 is TGCGCCAGCAGCAGTAGCGGGAGGACTAGGGCGCAGTATTTT. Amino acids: CASSSSGRTRAQYF.

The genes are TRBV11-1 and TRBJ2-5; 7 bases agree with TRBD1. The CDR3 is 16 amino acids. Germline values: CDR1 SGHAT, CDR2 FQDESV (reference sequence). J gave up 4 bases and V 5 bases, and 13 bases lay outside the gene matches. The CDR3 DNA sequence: TGTGCCAGCAGCCTCGGACAGGTACCCCACAGAGAGACCCAGTACTTC. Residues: CASSLGQVPHRETQYF.

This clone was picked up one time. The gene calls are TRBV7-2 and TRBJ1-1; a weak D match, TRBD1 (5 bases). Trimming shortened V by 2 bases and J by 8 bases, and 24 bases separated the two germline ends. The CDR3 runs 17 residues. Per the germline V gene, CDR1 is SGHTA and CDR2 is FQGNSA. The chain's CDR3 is CASSLSSLTALTFEAFF. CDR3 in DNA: TGTGCCAGCAGCTTATCCTCACTGACAGCCCTTACATTCGAAGCTTTCTTT.

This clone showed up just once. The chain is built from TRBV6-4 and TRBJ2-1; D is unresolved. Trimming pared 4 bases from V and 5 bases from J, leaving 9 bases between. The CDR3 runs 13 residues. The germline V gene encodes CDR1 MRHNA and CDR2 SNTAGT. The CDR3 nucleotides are TGTGCCAGCAGTGCGGTGGCAGACAATGAGCAGTTCTTC. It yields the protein CASSAVADNEQFF.

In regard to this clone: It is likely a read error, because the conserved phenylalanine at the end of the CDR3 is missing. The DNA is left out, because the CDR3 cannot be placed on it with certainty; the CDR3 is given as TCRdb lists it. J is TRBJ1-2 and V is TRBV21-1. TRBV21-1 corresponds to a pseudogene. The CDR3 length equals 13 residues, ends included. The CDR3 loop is CASSIPPAGIPPP.

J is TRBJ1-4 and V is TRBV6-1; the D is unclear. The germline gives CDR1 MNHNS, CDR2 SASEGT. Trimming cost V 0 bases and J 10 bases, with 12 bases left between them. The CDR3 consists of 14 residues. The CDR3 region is CASSEASARRKLFF. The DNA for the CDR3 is TGTGCCAGCAGTGAAGCCTCAGCCCGAAGAAAACTGTTTTTT.